The 24 T cell receptor beta chains given below trace back to one sample, sequenced in a study of Ad26.COV2.S vaccination and SARS-CoV-2 variants. Specified treatment: 15 to 20 received Ad26.COV2.S at low or high dose, single or two shots; roughly five received placebo; per-sample allocation not given. After the first vaccine or placebo injection, samples were drawn on day 63. The table came from immunoSEQ multiplex PCR; TCRdb's copy has only in-frame clones and leaves some out. The data contain about 250,000 clones, about 83% of them singletons. The sample here was peripheral blood, taken in a trial of Ad26.COV2.S vaccine versus placebo. The receptors originated from a person aged 18-65 years who received the Ad26.COV2.S COVID-19 vaccine or a placebo.

The CDR3 region is CAWSRSYSNQPQHF. The CDR3 coding sequence is TGTGCCTGGAGTAGGAGTTATAGCAATCAGCCCCAGCATTTT. This chain links TRBV30 with TRBJ1-5; D not certain. Germline V gene lookup returns CDR1 GTSNPN and CDR2 SVGIG (reference sequence). CDR3 size: 14 residues. The V gene lost 2 bases and the J gene lost 0 bases, with 8 bases spanning the gap. Full variable domain (rest looked up from reference TRBV30 and TRBJ1-5): SQTIHQWPATLVQPVGSPLSLECTVEGTSNPNLYWYRQAAGRGLQLLFYSVGIGQISSEVPQNLSASRPQDRQFILSSKKLLLSDSGFYLCAWSRSYSNQPQHFGDGTRLSIL.

This clone was detected only once. The gene calls are TRBV24-1 and TRBJ2-7; 7 positions agree with TRBD1. V lost 4 bases, J lost 5 bases, and 4 bases stayed unmatched. The germline V gene has CDR1 KGHDR and CDR2 SFDVKD. This CDR3 is built from 13 residues. CDR3 amino acids: CATSETTGDEQYF. The CDR3 DNA is TGTGCCACCAGTGAAACCACAGGGGACGAGCAGTACTTC.

The chain combines TRBV28 with TRBJ2-7, with D perhaps TRBD1 (5 bases). Trimming stripped 5 bases from V and 5 bases from J, with 22 bases between. The CDR3 is made up of 16 amino acids. Germline V gene lookup returns CDR1 MDHEN and CDR2 SYDVKM. CDR3 in DNA: TGTGCCAGCAGTGGCCAGGACACCATCAAAGCTCACGAGCAGTACTTC. Its protein is CASSGQDTIKAHEQYF.

This clone has just one count. The chain recombines TRBV12-5 with TRBJ2-5; TRBD1 matches at 7 bases. Trimming cost V 5 bases and J 3 bases; bases outside gene matches: 6. The CDR3 loop spans 14 amino acids. Germline V CDR1 and CDR2: LGHNT, FRNRAP. The CDR3 is CASGKGQKEETQYF. CDR3 nucleotides: TGTGCTAGTGGTAAGGGACAGAAAGAAGAGACCCAGTACTTC.

CDR3 coding DNA: TGTGCCAGCCGAAACAGCAATCAGCCCCAGCATTTT. This translates into CASRNSNQPQHF. The chain carries TRBV19 and TRBJ1-5, with D hard to call. Trimming shortened V by 9 bases and J by 1 base, and 7 bases separated the two germline ends. Germline-derived CDR1 and CDR2 are LNHDA and SQIVND (reference sequence). CDR3 length equals 12 residues. Together with reference TRBV19 and TRBJ1-5, the CDR3 gives the full variable domain: DGGITQSPKYLFRKEGQNVTLSCEQNLNHDAMYWYRQDPGQGLRLIYYSQIVNDFQKGDIAEGYSVSREKKESFPLTVTSAQKNPTAFYLCASRNSNQPQHFGDGTRLSIL.

This chain connects TRBV11-1 to TRBJ2-1; weak D call: TRBD2 (7 bases). Trimming removed 9 bases at V and 4 bases at J, with 13 bases between. Germline-derived CDR1 and CDR2 are SGHAT and FQDESV (reference sequence). The CDR3 totals 13 residues. The CDR3 reads CASERGGYNEQFF. The CDR3 region has the DNA TGTGCCAGTGAAAGGGGGGGTTACAATGAGCAGTTCTTC.

The rearrangement joins TRBV30 to TRBJ1-1; D remains ambiguous. This CDR3 spans 14 amino acids. The germline gives CDR1 GTSNPN, CDR2 SVGIG (reference sequence). The V and J ends lost 2 bases and 1 base respectively, with 11 bases between them. For the CDR3, the DNA is TGTGCCTGGAGTCAAACAGCAACGAACACTGAAGCTTTCTTT. Protein: CAWSQTATNTEAFF.

J is TRBJ2-3 and V is TRBV7-6; the D gene is possibly TRBD1 (6 bases). Germline V gene sequence: CDR1 SGHVS, CDR2 FNYEAQ. This CDR3 region has 14 residues. V shed 5 bases and J shed 3 bases, with 12 bases lying between them. CDR3 DNA: TGTGCCAGCAGCCGGTCGACAGGAACAGATACGCAGTATTTT. It is translated as CASSRSTGTDTQYF.

The chain carries TRBV10-3 and TRBJ1-5; D is uncertain. V was pared by 3 bases and J by 2 bases, with 8 bases between. CDR1 ENHRY and CDR2 SYGVKD come from the germline V gene. The CDR3 spans 14 residues. CDR3 amino acids: CAISDRLGNQPQHF. For the CDR3, the DNA is TGTGCCATCAGTGACAGGCTTGGCAATCAGCCCCAGCATTTT.

The chain has TRBV18 and TRBJ1-2; 7 bases agree with TRBD1. V gave up 0 bases and J gave up 5 bases; unmatched junction bases: 12. This CDR3 has 17 residues. Germline V CDR1 and CDR2: KGHSH, LQKENI. Written as DNA, the CDR3 is TGTGCCAGCTCACCACCTACAACAGGGGTCGGAGGATATGGCTACACCTTC. Residues: CASSPPTTGVGGYGYTF.

The V gene is TRBV19, the J gene TRBJ1-1; perhaps TRBD1 as D (6 bases). The CDR3 has 14 amino acids. V was cut by 1 base and J by 6 bases, with 12 bases left in between. The V gene's germline CDR1 is LNHDA and CDR2 SQIVND (reference sequence). The CDR3, as DNA: TGTGCCAGTAGTATAGCCCCTGGACAGTCTGAAGCTTTCTTT. Its translation is CASSIAPGQSEAFF.

The chain links TRBV5-1 to TRBJ2-3; D remains unclear. Per the germline V gene, CDR1 is SGHRS and CDR2 is YFSETQ. There are 13 residues in the CDR3. V lost 3 bases, J lost 2 bases, and 7 bases lay in between. The CDR3 reads CASSSVITDTQYF. For the CDR3, the DNA is TGCGCCAGCAGCTCCGTTATCACAGATACGCAGTATTTT. Full variable domain (missing parts from reference TRBV5-1 and TRBJ2-3): KAGVTQTPRYLIKTRGQQVTLSCSPISGHRSVSWYQQTPGQGLQFLFEYFSETQRNKGNFPGRFSGRQFSNSRSEMNVSTLELGDSALYLCASSSVITDTQYFGPGTRLTVL.

The V and J genes are TRBV10-3 and TRBJ1-5, with 8 bases identical to TRBD1. Germline V gene data show CDR1 as ENHRY and CDR2 as SYGVKD. The trim removed 5 bases at V and 1 base at J, leaving 4 bases unmatched. This CDR3 has 15 residues. The CDR3: CAISKDRESNQPQHF. DNA of the CDR3: TGTGCCATCAGTAAGGACAGGGAGAGCAATCAGCCCCAGCATTTT.

CDR3 sequence (DNA): TGTGCCAGCAGTAGCCAGGGGAACACCGGGGAGCTGTTTTTT. Translation: CASSSQGNTGELFF. The chain recombines TRBV6-5 with TRBJ2-2, with TRBD1 as a possible D gene (5 bases). This CDR3 is 14 amino acids long. Trimming removed 5 bases from V and 1 base from J, with 8 bases in between. CDR1 MNHEY and CDR2 SVGAGI come from the germline V gene.

The gene calls are TRBV4-3 and TRBJ2-2; 10 bases line up with TRBD2. J was trimmed by 1 base and V by 6 bases; bases with no gene match: 5. The CDR3 has 16 residues. CDR1 is LGHNA, CDR2 YSLEER, per germline. The CDR3 region has the DNA TGCGCCAGCAGACTCGGACTAGCGGAGAACACCGGGGAGCTGTTTTTT. Amino acid sequence: CASRLGLAENTGELFF.

This clone was seen once. The genes are TRBV14 and TRBJ1-6; TRBD1 is a possible D gene (6 bases). Trimming removed 0 bases at V and 10 bases at J, with 13 bases between. The CDR3 has 15 amino acids. In germline, CDR1 is SGHDN, CDR2 FVKESK. CDR3 DNA sequence: TGTGCCAGCAGCCAAGATACAGGGCCAGGGTCACCCCTCCACTTT. It yields the protein CASSQDTGPGSPLHF. The full variable domain, completed using reference TRBV14 and TRBJ1-6, is EAGVTQFPSHSVIEKGQTVTLRCDPISGHDNLYWYRRVMGKEIKFLLHFVKESKQDESGMPNNRFLAERTGGTYSTLKVQPAELEDSGVYFCASSQDTGPGSPLHFGNGTRLTVT.

The J gene is TRBJ2-7, the V gene TRBV5-6, with D possibly called TRBD1 or TRBD2 (5 bases each). Germline lookup yields CDR1 SGHDT and CDR2 YYEEEE. The V gene lost 5 bases and the J gene lost 2 bases, with 17 bases spanning the gap. This CDR3 is built from 15 residues. CDR3 protein: CASRASGRGPYEQYF. CDR3 DNA sequence: TGTGCCAGCAGGGCCTCGGGGCGAGGGCCCTACGAGCAGTACTTC.

The chain combines TRBV5-4 with TRBJ2-5; 10 bases are a match to TRBD1. Germline assignment: CDR1 SGHNT and CDR2 YYREEE (reference sequence). The CDR3 contains 16 residues. V lost 1 base to trimming and J lost 2 bases; unmatched junction nucleotides: 5. The CDR3: CASSLLGTGAQETQYF. The DNA of the CDR3 is TGTGCCAGCAGCTTGTTGGGGACAGGGGCACAAGAGACCCAGTACTTC.

The chain has TRBV6-4 and TRBJ2-1; D may be TRBD2 (6 bases). The CDR3 runs 13 residues. Germline CDR1 and CDR2: MRHNA and SNTAGT. The ends were cut back, 4 bases at V and 5 bases at J, with 9 bases in the middle. This CDR3 reads CASSGDLHNEQFF. The CDR3 region has the DNA TGTGCCAGCAGTGGGGACTTGCACAATGAGCAGTTCTTC.

This clone has only one observation. The rearrangement uses TRBV6-2 or TRBV6-3 and TRBJ1-1, with 7 bases identical to TRBD1. CDR1 is MNHEY, CDR2 SVGEGT, per germline. This CDR3 has 15 amino acids. Germline trimming cut 2 bases from V and 7 bases from J; bases unmatched to any gene: 10. The CDR3 spells CASSYGVGGLSEAFF. The CDR3 bases are TGTGCCAGCAGTTACGGTGTAGGGGGCTTAAGTGAAGCTTTCTTT.

Remarks on this clone: Other nucleotide sequences from this sample produce the same CDR3. V usage is TRBV10-3 and J usage is TRBJ1-1; D may be TRBD1 (5 bases). Germline-derived CDR1 and CDR2 are ENHRY and SYGVKD. Between the trimmed V and J ends, which lost 4 bases and 1 base, there was a span of 7 bases. This CDR3 contains 13 residues. As DNA, the CDR3 is TGTGCCATCAGTGGTACAGGGAACACTGAAGCTTTCTTT. It is translated as CAISGTGNTEAFF.

The chain uses TRBV5-1 and TRBJ2-1, with TRBD2 matching over 8 bases. V was clipped by 6 bases and J by 3 bases; unmatched bases: 8. Germline V lookup: CDR1 SGHRS, CDR2 YFSETQ. This CDR3 has 15 residues. CDR3 in DNA: TGCGCCAGCACCCCGGGACTAGGGCACTACAATGAGCAGTTCTTC. As protein: CASTPGLGHYNEQFF.

The rearrangement uses TRBV6-5 and TRBJ1-2; TRBD1 might be the D (6 bases). Germline V gene lookup returns CDR1 MNHEY and CDR2 SVGAGI. With 6 bases removed from V and 2 bases from J, the gap between germline ends came to 10 bases. This CDR3 region has 13 residues. The CDR3: CASSRTGNYGYTF. CDR3 nucleotide sequence: TGTGCCAGCAGCCGCACAGGGAACTATGGCTACACCTTC.

A remark on this clone: Distinct nucleotide sequences in the sample also encode this CDR3. The genes are TRBV9 and TRBJ2-5; D may be TRBD1 or TRBD2 (6 bases each). Germline V lookup: CDR1 SGDLS, CDR2 YYNGEE. This CDR3 region has 13 residues. Between the trimmed V and J ends, which lost 0 bases and 5 bases, there was a span of 8 bases. The CDR3 loop reads CASSVGGGETQYF. The CDR3 nucleotides read TGTGCCAGCAGCGTAGGAGGGGGGGAGACCCAGTACTTC.